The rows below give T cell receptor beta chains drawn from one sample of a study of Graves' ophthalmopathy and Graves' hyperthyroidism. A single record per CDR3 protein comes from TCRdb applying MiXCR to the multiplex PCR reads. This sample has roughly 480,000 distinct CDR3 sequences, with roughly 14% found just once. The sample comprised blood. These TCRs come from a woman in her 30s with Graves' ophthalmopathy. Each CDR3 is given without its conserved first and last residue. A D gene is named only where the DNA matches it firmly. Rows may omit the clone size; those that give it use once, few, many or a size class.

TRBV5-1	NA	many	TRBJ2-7	ASSLVGAPLSYEQY
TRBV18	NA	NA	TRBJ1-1	ASSPPSLATEAF
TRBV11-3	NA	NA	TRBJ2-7	ASSSRTLSYEQY
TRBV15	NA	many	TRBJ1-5	ATSLAGSSNQPQH
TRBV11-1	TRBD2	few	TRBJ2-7	ASSLPFPGLAGEGEQY
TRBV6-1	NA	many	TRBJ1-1	ARHTRELNTEAF
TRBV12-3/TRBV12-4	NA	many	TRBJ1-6	ASSLAHGRADIALH
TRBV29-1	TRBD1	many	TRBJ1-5	SVVSGQSYSNQPQH
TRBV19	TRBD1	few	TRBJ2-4	ASSILTGTGSVKNIQY
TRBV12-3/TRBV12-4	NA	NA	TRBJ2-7	ASSSGIGVLDQY
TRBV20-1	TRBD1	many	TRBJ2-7	SAFTGGAGEQY
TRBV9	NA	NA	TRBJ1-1	ASSKTGTTNTEAF
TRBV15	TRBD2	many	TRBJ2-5	ATSREPSGRGWAQY
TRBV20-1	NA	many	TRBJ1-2	SARSADSYYGYT
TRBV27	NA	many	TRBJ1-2	ASRDGGSYGYT
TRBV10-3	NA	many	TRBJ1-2	AISDPSIRTVYGYT
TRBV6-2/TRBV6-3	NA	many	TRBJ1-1	ASSNLQGNTEAF
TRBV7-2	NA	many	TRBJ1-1	ASSLGPGMNTEAF
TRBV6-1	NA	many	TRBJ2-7	ASRNQGSYEQY
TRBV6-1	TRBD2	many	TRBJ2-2	ASSVAGEAGELF
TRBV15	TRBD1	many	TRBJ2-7	ATSDRGGRDEQY
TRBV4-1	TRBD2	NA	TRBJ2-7	ASSQDGVSAGGREQY
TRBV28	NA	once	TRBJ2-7	ASSVHLGAYEQY
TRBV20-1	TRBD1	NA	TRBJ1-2	SARDPTGNLYGYT
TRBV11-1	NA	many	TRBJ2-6	ASSPSTDRSGANVLT
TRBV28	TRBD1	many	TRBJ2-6	ASSAGQGAPGANVLT
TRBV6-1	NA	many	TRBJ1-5	ASGRISHSNQPQH
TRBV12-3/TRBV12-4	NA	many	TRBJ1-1	ASTASDRITMKAF
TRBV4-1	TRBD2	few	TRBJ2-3	ASSQGPAGGGDTQY
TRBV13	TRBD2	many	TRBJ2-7	ASSLGRGVPYEQY
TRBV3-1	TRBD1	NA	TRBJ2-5	ASSYGQGGETQY
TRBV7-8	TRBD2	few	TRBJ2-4	ASSLAGVAGNIQY
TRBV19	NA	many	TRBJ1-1	ASTISPGAEAF
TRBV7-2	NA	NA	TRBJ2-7	ASSPRTSRQQY
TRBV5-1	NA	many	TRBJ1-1	ASSLAALGGVNTEAF